These 23 T cell receptor beta chains originate from one sample sequenced in a study of cytomegalovirus exposure and HLA in healthy donors. A multiplex PCR was run with 60 Vbeta primers and 13 Jbeta primers. Some clones are missing from TCRdb's copy, which holds only in-frame ones; the method was immunoSEQ multiplex PCR. The table lists 150,000 to 250,000 clones, roughly 85% of them singletons, with approximately 4.4% in the top ten. The sample consisted of PBMCs. These receptors were collected from a young woman in good health and CMV-seropositive.

The rearrangement joins TRBV9 to TRBJ2-3; TRBD2 matches 12 bases. The ends lost 0 bases at V and 5 bases at J; junction bases unmatched: 4. CDR3 length equals 16 residues. The germline V gene has CDR1 SGDLS and CDR2 YYNGEE. The CDR3: CASSVDLAGGQDTQYF. The CDR3 nucleotides are TGTGCCAGCAGCGTAGACCTAGCGGGGGGGCAAGATACGCAGTATTTT.

V gene TRBV6-5 combines with J gene TRBJ2-5; D gene unclear. The CDR3 covers 15 residues. Germline CDR1 reads MNHEY; CDR2 reads SVGAGI. V was pared by 2 bases and J by 0 bases, with 10 bases between. CDR3 region: CASSYLGADQETQYF. For the CDR3, the DNA is TGTGCCAGCAGTTACCTAGGTGCGGACCAAGAGACCCAGTACTTC.

V and J are TRBV7-9 and TRBJ2-1; 7 bases match TRBD2. Germline assignment: CDR1 SEHNR and CDR2 FQNEAQ (reference sequence). V dropped 0 bases and J dropped 8; count of bases not matched to a gene: 7. The CDR3 sequence is 15 residues long. The CDR3, as DNA: TGTGCCAGCAGCTTAGCGGAAGGAGGGAGGGATGAGCAGTTCTTC. Its translation: CASSLAEGGRDEQFF.

The CDR3 is CASSPGLNEQYF. CDR3 coding DNA: TGTGCCAGCAGCCCAGGCCTTAACGAGCAGTACTTC. The chain has TRBV9 and TRBJ2-7; D unclear. CDR3 length equals 12 residues. The germline V gene encodes CDR1 SGDLS and CDR2 YYNGEE. With 4 bases removed from V and 5 bases from J, the gap between germline ends came to 10 bases.

This chain links TRBV11-3 with TRBJ2-7; 11 nucleotides align to TRBD1. Germline V CDR1 and CDR2: SGHNT, YENEEA. Trimming removed 4 bases from V and 6 bases from J; junction bases left unmatched: 2. CDR3 length: 13 amino acids. CDR3 coding DNA: TGTGCCAGCAGCTCGGGACAGGGGGGCGAGCAGTACTTC. It encodes CASSSGQGGEQYF.

This chain connects TRBV5-1 to TRBJ1-1; TRBD1 is a possible D gene (5 bases). CDR1 is SGHRS, CDR2 YFSETQ, per germline. The V and J ends lost 2 bases and 3 bases respectively, with 11 bases between them. This CDR3 has 14 amino acids. In nucleotides, the CDR3 is TGCGCCAGCAGCTTTGGGGGGTGGTACACTGAAGCTTTCTTT. Its translation is CASSFGGWYTEAFF.

The chain combines TRBV4-2 with TRBJ2-7, with 7 bases identical to TRBD1. The CDR3 loop spans 15 amino acids. V was pared by 2 bases and J by 3 bases, with 7 bases of the junction left unmatched. Germline CDR1 LGHNA, CDR2 YNFKEQ. The CDR3 DNA reads TGTGCCAGCAGCCAATCGGAAGGGGGCTTCTACGAGCAGTACTTC. Translated: CASSQSEGGFYEQYF.

V usage is TRBV4-2 and J usage is TRBJ2-2; 9 nucleotides match TRBD1. The CDR3 has 16 residues. Germline trimming cut 4 bases from V and 8 bases from J; bases unmatched to any gene: 11. Germline values: CDR1 LGHNA, CDR2 YNFKEQ. The DNA of the CDR3 is TGTGCCAGCAGCCGGGTACAGGGGGCGCTTAGAGGGGAGCTGTTTTTT. Translating it yields CASSRVQGALRGELFF.

The V call is TRBV9, the J call TRBJ1-2; TRBD1 matches at 7 bases. V was pared by 0 bases and J by 8 bases, with 16 bases of the junction left unmatched. This CDR3 region has 17 residues. Germline V CDR1 and CDR2: SGDLS, YYNGEE. The CDR3 region is CASSVDGRGRGSLGYTF. The CDR3 nucleotides read TGTGCCAGCAGCGTAGATGGACGGGGCAGGGGGTCTCTAGGCTACACCTTC.

This clone showed up just once. This rearrangement joins TRBV28 to TRBJ1-1, with a weak D call TRBD1 (5 bases). Trimming removed 8 bases from V and 1 base from J, with 20 bases in between. The germline V gene encodes CDR1 MDHEN and CDR2 SYDVKM. The CDR3 is 16 amino acids. The CDR3 reads CASFLRHLQGNTEAFF. For the CDR3, the DNA is TGTGCCAGCTTCTTACGTCACCTGCAGGGGAACACTGAAGCTTTCTTT.

The chain employs TRBV5-1 and TRBJ1-4; weak D call: TRBD1 (6 bases). The V end lost 4 bases, the J end lost 7 bases, and 11 bases lay between the germline ends. The CDR3 has 13 residues. Germline assignment: CDR1 SGHRS and CDR2 YFSETQ. The CDR3 DNA reads TGCGCCAGCAGCGCCGTGACAGGTGAAAAACTGTTTTTT. The encoded protein is CASSAVTGEKLFF. Full variable domain (missing parts from reference TRBV5-1 and TRBJ1-4): KAGVTQTPRYLIKTRGQQVTLSCSPISGHRSVSWYQQTPGQGLQFLFEYFSETQRNKGNFPGRFSGRQFSNSRSEMNVSTLELGDSALYLCASSAVTGEKLFFGSGTQLSVL.

CDR3 DNA: TGTGCCAGCACTAGGGGTGGGGCGGGGGAGCAGTACTTC. Its protein is CASTRGGAGEQYF. This sequence joins TRBV9 and TRBJ2-7; TRBD2 is a possible D gene (6 bases). Germline V gene lookup returns CDR1 SGDLS and CDR2 YYNGEE. The germline V and J ends were trimmed by 6 bases and 7 bases, with 17 bases remaining between them. This CDR3 is 13 amino acids long.

This chain joins TRBV5-4 and TRBJ2-1; 9 bases align to TRBD1. The CDR3 length is 15 residues. The germline V gene has CDR1 SGHNT and CDR2 YYREEE (reference sequence). Trimming at V came to 0 bases and at J to 8 bases, leaving 6 bases not matched to a gene. The CDR3 DNA reads TGTGCCAGCAGCTTGGTGGGACAGGGTCTCGATGAGCAGTTCTTC. This gives the protein CASSLVGQGLDEQFF.

The CDR3 DNA sequence: TGTGCTAGTGGTTCCCTTTACGGAGAGTGGGCTTTCTTT. Protein product: CASGSLYGEWAFF. The chain joins TRBV12-5 to TRBJ1-1, with unresolved D. This CDR3 comprises 13 residues. Trimming shortened V by 4 bases and J by 11 bases, and 17 bases separated the two germline ends. Germline CDR1 LGHNT, CDR2 FRNRAP.

The chain uses TRBV18 and TRBJ1-1; 7 nucleotides line up with TRBD1. V dropped 5 bases and J dropped 3; count of bases not matched to a gene: 3. CDR1 and CDR2 from the germline V gene are KGHSH and LQKENI. The CDR3 is made up of 13 amino acids. CDR3 bases: TGTGCCAGCTCAGTCGACAGGGACACTGAAGCTTTCTTT. Its protein is CASSVDRDTEAFF.

V usage is TRBV30 and J usage is TRBJ1-2; the D is unclear. This CDR3 spans 14 amino acids. V lost 2 bases and J lost 0, with 10 bases in between. Germline CDR1 is GTSNPN and CDR2 is SVGIG (reference sequence). The CDR3 here is CAWSSGLANYGYTF. The CDR3 DNA sequence: TGTGCCTGGAGTAGCGGACTCGCTAACTATGGCTACACCTTC. Supplemented by reference TRBV30 and TRBJ1-2, the full variable domain reads SQTIHQWPATLVQPVGSPLSLECTVEGTSNPNLYWYRQAAGRGLQLLFYSVGIGQISSEVPQNLSASRPQDRQFILSSKKLLLSDSGFYLCAWSSGLANYGYTFGSGTRLTVV.

The chain joins TRBV11-2 to TRBJ2-7, with 9 positions matching TRBD1. Unmatched junction bases numbered 4, after V lost 4 bases and J lost 0 bases. CDR1 SGHAT and CDR2 FQNNGV come from the germline V gene. The CDR3 runs to 15 residues. The CDR3: CASSYGTGSSYEQYF. As DNA, the CDR3 is TGTGCCAGCAGCTATGGGACAGGGAGCTCCTACGAGCAGTACTTC.

The chain uses TRBV2 and TRBJ2-2, with 10 bases matching TRBD2. CDR1 and CDR2 from the germline V gene are SNHLY and FYNNEI. This CDR3 has 16 amino acids. Losses at the gene ends were 10 bases for V and 6 bases for J; bases not matched to a gene: 14. CDR3 DNA: TGTGCCAACTCGCTTACAACTAGCGGGGTTCCCGGGGAGCTGTTTTTT. Amino acid sequence: CANSLTTSGVPGELFF.

The chain's CDR3 is CASRRELATTYEQYF. The CDR3 DNA follows: TGTGCCAGCAGACGGGAGTTAGCGACGACCTACGAGCAGTACTTC. The chain has TRBV7-2 and TRBJ2-7, with a possible D match to TRBD2 (6 bases). The CDR3 consists of 15 residues. Trimming stripped 6 bases from V and 2 bases from J, with 17 bases between. CDR1 is SGHTA and CDR2 is FQGNSA in the germline V gene.

The rearrangement joins TRBV21-1 to TRBJ1-2; the table assigns TRBD1, which was not confirmed against the DNA. TRBV21-1 is a known pseudogene. The CDR3 loop spans 16 amino acids. CDR3 nucleotides: TGTGCCAGCAGCAGAATCAAGGGGGAAACCCTCTATGGCTACACCTTC. Encoded protein: CASSRIKGETLYGYTF.

This sequence joins TRBV10-3 and TRBJ1-4, with 9 nucleotides matching TRBD1. J lost 8 bases, V lost 0 bases, and 7 bases had no gene match. The CDR3 has 16 amino acids. Germline values: CDR1 ENHRY, CDR2 SYGVKD. The CDR3 here is CAISESSGTGREKLFF. The CDR3 region has the DNA TGTGCCATCAGTGAGTCCTCCGGGACAGGGCGAGAAAAACTGTTTTTT.

This clone was seen a few times. The chain carries TRBV29-1 and TRBJ1-1; D may be TRBD1 (5 bases). Germline V CDR1 and CDR2: SQVTM, ANQGSEA. Trimming stripped 4 bases from V and 6 bases from J, with 18 bases between. The CDR3 has 14 amino acids. CDR3 sequence: CSVGGGNSDSEAFF. In nucleotides, the CDR3 is TGCAGCGTTGGCGGGGGAAACTCTGACTCTGAAGCTTTCTTT.

This chain links TRBV19 with TRBJ2-7; 7 bases map to TRBD2. Germline-derived CDR1 and CDR2 are LNHDA and SQIVND (reference sequence). The CDR3 covers 15 residues. The junction had 7 bases not matched to a gene; V was cut back by 4 bases and J by 1 base. The CDR3 nucleotides are TGTGCCAGTAGTACCTTTTCGGGGGGTTCCTACGAGCAGTACTTC. Translating gives CASSTFSGGSYEQYF.